One sample yielded the 25 T cell receptor beta chains listed below, sequenced in a study of beta chain features in type 1 diabetes. Study-level points and caveats: TCRB CDR3 length was moderately but significantly reduced in all four CD4+ subsets of Type 1 diabetes patients.

For these receptors, no antigen is known. The sequenced template was cDNA made from the entire isolated RNA. Only in-frame clones appear in the TCRdb table, and some are missing; sequencing was by immunoSEQ multiplex PCR. Seen here are hundreds of thousands of clones, around an eighth observed once, and the top ten hold just under 0.04%. Material for sequencing was naive CD4+ T cells from blood. The receptor source for this set is a man younger than 30 with type 1 diabetes.

The CDR3 loop reads CASSLGQGAGNEQFF. The CDR3 DNA reads TGTGCCAGCAGCTTAGGGCAGGGGGCGGGCAATGAGCAGTTCTTC. This chain connects TRBV7-2 to TRBJ2-1, with 8 bases fitting TRBD1. V trimming: 1 base; J trimming: 6 bases; junction bases outside the gene matches: 5. This CDR3 region has 15 residues. From germline, CDR1 is SGHTA and CDR2 FQGNSA.

V gene TRBV6-6 combines with J gene TRBJ2-3; D is tentatively TRBD1 or TRBD2 (6 bases each). V gave up 6 bases and J gave up 0 bases, with 16 bases separating them. Looked up from germline, CDR1 is MNHNY and CDR2 is SVGAGI (reference sequence). The CDR3 loop spans 16 amino acids. In DNA, the CDR3 is TGTGCCAGCAGGCTCCCGGGGGCGGCTAGCACAGATACGCAGTATTTT. Amino acid sequence: CASRLPGAASTDTQYF.

This chain connects TRBV30 to TRBJ1-4; perhaps TRBD1 as D (6 bases). This CDR3 comprises 15 residues. V was trimmed by 4 bases and J by 4 bases, leaving 16 bases between them. Germline CDR1 is GTSNPN and CDR2 is SVGIG (reference sequence). The CDR3 spells CAWTSGAGDNEKLFF. DNA of the CDR3: TGTGCCTGGACATCAGGCGCAGGGGATAATGAAAAACTGTTTTTT.

This clone occurred a few times. The genes are TRBV7-9 and TRBJ1-6; 9 bases match TRBD1. CDR1 and CDR2 (germline): SEHNR, FQNEAQ (reference sequence). J was trimmed by 6 bases and V by 4 bases; bases with no gene match: 10. The CDR3 runs 17 residues. The CDR3 loop is CASSSHRGRISNSPLHF. Written as DNA, the CDR3 is TGTGCCAGCAGCTCCCACAGGGGGCGAATAAGTAATTCACCCCTCCACTTT.

This clone occurred a few times. The chain recombines TRBV6-5 with TRBJ2-2; 7 nucleotides agree with TRBD1. The CDR3 contains 15 residues. Germline CDR1 reads MNHEY; CDR2 reads SVGAGI. Germline trimming cut 0 bases from V and 3 bases from J; bases unmatched to any gene: 1. The CDR3 here is CASSYSGTDTGELFF. The CDR3 DNA reads TGTGCCAGCAGTTACTCTGGGACAGACACCGGGGAGCTGTTTTTT.

The chain employs TRBV7-9 and TRBJ1-5; 8 positions agree with TRBD1. The germline V gene encodes CDR1 SEHNR and CDR2 FQNEAQ (reference sequence). V was pared by 1 base and J by 6 bases, with 5 bases of the junction left unmatched. CDR3 length: 15 residues. CDR3: CASSLGQGARQPQHF. The CDR3 DNA reads TGTGCCAGCAGCTTAGGGCAGGGGGCACGTCAGCCCCAGCATTTT.

This rearrangement joins TRBV28 to TRBJ2-7; D may correspond to TRBD1 or TRBD2 (6 bases each). The germline V gene encodes CDR1 MDHEN and CDR2 SYDVKM. The V gene lost 6 bases and the J gene lost 7 bases, with 19 bases spanning the gap. The CDR3 sequence is 14 residues long. CDR3 sequence (DNA): TGTGCCAGCAGCCTAGGGGGGCAGGGCAGAGAGCAGTACTTC. Its translation: CASSLGGQGREQYF. Looking up the rest from reference TRBV28 and TRBJ2-7 gives the full variable domain: DVKVTQSSRYLVKRTGEKVFLECVQDMDHENMFWYRQDPGLGLRLIYFSYDVKMKEKGDIPEGYSVSREKKERFSLILESASTNQTSMYLCASSLGGQGREQYFGPGTRLTVT.

This chain connects TRBV11-2 to TRBJ2-1; D might be TRBD2 (6 bases). CDR1 SGHAT and CDR2 FQNNGV come from the germline V gene. The V gene lost 5 bases and the J gene lost 7 bases, with 18 bases spanning the gap. This CDR3 has 15 amino acids. The DNA for the CDR3 is TGTGCCAGCAGCCCACCGAGACTAGGAAGAAATGAGCAGTTCTTC. This sequence encodes CASSPPRLGRNEQFF.

The sample holds a few counts of this clone. This sequence joins TRBV30 and TRBJ2-5; the match to TRBD2 covers 13 bases. Trimming at V came to 0 bases and at J to 5 bases, leaving 3 bases not matched to a gene. The germline V gene has CDR1 GTSNPN and CDR2 SVGIG (reference sequence). The CDR3 is 15 residues long. CDR3 in amino acids: CAWSVLAGGRETQYF. CDR3 DNA sequence: TGTGCCTGGAGTGTACTAGCGGGAGGGAGGGAGACCCAGTACTTC.

V usage is TRBV4-3 and J usage is TRBJ2-3; 15 bases fit TRBD2. There are 16 residues in the CDR3. V dropped 4 bases and J dropped 4; count of bases not matched to a gene: 3. The germline CDR1 and CDR2 sequences are LGHNA and YSLEER. The DNA for the CDR3 is TGCGCCAGCAGCCGGGGGACTAGCGGGGGGCCAGATACGCAGTATTTT. Residues: CASSRGTSGGPDTQYF.

The chain combines TRBV6-5 with TRBJ1-1; 7 bases agree with TRBD1. The CDR3 extends over 14 amino acids. Germline V gives CDR1 MNHEY, CDR2 SVGAGI. The trim removed 4 bases at V and 3 bases at J, leaving 5 bases unmatched. The CDR3 loop is CASSLSGGYTEAFF. DNA of the CDR3: TGTGCCAGCAGTTTGTCAGGGGGGTACACTGAAGCTTTCTTT.

This clone was counted a single time. The chain couples TRBV27 to TRBJ2-7, with D unresolved. Trimming left V 3 bases short and J 0 bases short, with 12 bases between. Germline V gene data show CDR1 as MNHEY and CDR2 as SMNVEV (reference sequence). The CDR3 has 15 amino acids. The CDR3 sequence is CASSFLGIGSYEQYF. The CDR3 nucleotides read TGTGCCAGCAGTTTCTTGGGTATAGGCTCCTACGAGCAGTACTTC.

A few counts support this clone. V gene TRBV9 combines with J gene TRBJ2-3; no clear D. V was clipped by 3 bases and J by 4 bases, with 12 bases between them. Germline lookup yields CDR1 SGDLS and CDR2 YYNGEE. This CDR3 has 14 amino acids. CDR3 in DNA: TGTGCCAGCAGCGACCGTGTAGGCCCAGATACGCAGTATTTT. This gives the protein CASSDRVGPDTQYF.

This clone was seen a few times. V is TRBV5-1 and J is TRBJ1-2, with TRBD1 matching over 9 bases. CDR3 length: 14 amino acids. Germline CDR1 and CDR2: SGHRS and YFSETQ. With 2 bases clipped from V and 3 bases from J, the junction kept 2 bases outside the gene matches. The CDR3 sequence: CASSLQGADYGYTF. DNA for the CDR3: TGCGCCAGCAGCTTACAGGGGGCTGACTATGGCTACACCTTC.

This clone turned up a few times. The rearrangement uses TRBV10-3 and TRBJ1-1; TRBD1 is a possible D gene (6 bases). The CDR3 runs to 14 residues. Trimming left V 11 bases short and J 1 base short, with 17 bases between. From germline, CDR1 is ENHRY and CDR2 SYGVKD. Written as DNA, the CDR3 is TGTGCCTCCTCGGCGGGACACTCGAACACTGAAGCTTTCTTT. Its translation is CASSAGHSNTEAFF.

The table lists this clone with a few counts. The chain joins TRBV5-1 to TRBJ2-5; D is ambiguous. This CDR3 is built from 12 residues. The V and J ends lost 4 bases and 3 bases respectively, with 7 bases between them. CDR1 SGHRS and CDR2 YFSETQ come from the germline V gene. In DNA, the CDR3 is TGCGCCAGCAGCGCGTCAGAAGAGACCCAGTACTTC. Encoded protein: CASSASEETQYF.

The rearrangement uses TRBV28 and TRBJ2-6; D remains unclear. The CDR3 is 15 amino acids. Trimming removed 3 bases at V and 3 bases at J, with 9 bases between. CDR1 MDHEN and CDR2 SYDVKM come from the germline V gene. For the CDR3, the DNA is TGTGCCAGCAGTTTTAGGTGGAATGGGGCCAACGTCCTGACTTTC. It encodes CASSFRWNGANVLTF.

This chain links TRBV7-9 with TRBJ1-1, with D uncertain. Germline V lookup: CDR1 SEHNR, CDR2 FQNEAQ (reference sequence). Trimming left V 0 bases short and J 7 bases short, with 9 bases between. The CDR3 is made up of 13 amino acids. The CDR3 sequence is CASSLATAGEAFF. As DNA, the CDR3 is TGTGCCAGCAGCTTAGCAACGGCAGGTGAAGCTTTCTTT.

This clone was counted between two and nine times. This sequence joins TRBV2 and TRBJ1-1; a weak D match, TRBD1 (6 bases). V lost 5 bases and J 8 bases, leaving 15 bases between the germline ends. The CDR3 totals 13 residues. In germline, CDR1 is SNHLY, CDR2 FYNNEI. CDR3: CASSSYREGEAFF. The CDR3 DNA reads as TGTGCCAGCAGTTCCTACAGGGAGGGCGAAGCTTTCTTT.

The chain carries TRBV6-6 and TRBJ2-5; D not certain. Trimming stripped 0 bases from V and 1 base from J, with 6 bases between. CDR1 is MNHNY, CDR2 SVGAGI, per germline (reference sequence). CDR3 length equals 14 residues. Written as DNA, the CDR3 is TGTGCCAGCAGTTACTCGAGTGCCCAAGAGACCCAGTACTTC. Protein: CASSYSSAQETQYF.

This clone appeared a few times. Other DNA sequences in the same sample also yield this CDR3. This sequence joins TRBV5-1 and TRBJ2-5; perhaps D is TRBD1 or TRBD2 (5 bases each). CDR1 SGHRS and CDR2 YFSETQ come from the germline V gene. Trimming took 0 bases from V and 4 from J, leaving 7 bases between them. This CDR3 has 13 residues. The CDR3 DNA is TGCGCCAGCAGCTTGGCTGGGGGAGAGACCCAGTACTTC. Its protein is CASSLAGGETQYF. Full variable domain (rest looked up from reference TRBV5-1 and TRBJ2-5): KAGVTQTPRYLIKTRGQQVTLSCSPISGHRSVSWYQQTPGQGLQFLFEYFSETQRNKGNFPGRFSGRQFSNSRSEMNVSTLELGDSALYLCASSLAGGETQYFGPGTRLLVL.

V gene TRBV4-3 combines with J gene TRBJ2-2; 10 bases fit TRBD2. CDR1 is LGHNA and CDR2 is YSLEER in the germline V gene. This CDR3 region has 17 residues. V lost 0 bases and J lost 4; bases outside the gene matches: 5. This chain's CDR3 is CASSQDPSGGVTGELFF. The CDR3 bases are TGCGCCAGCAGCCAAGACCCCAGCGGGGGGGTCACCGGGGAGCTGTTTTTT.

This chain uses TRBV11-2 with TRBJ2-1; the D gene could be TRBD1 or TRBD2 (5 bases each). Germline V gene lookup returns CDR1 SGHAT and CDR2 FQNNGV. V dropped 4 bases and J dropped 5 bases, with 6 bases sitting between them. The CDR3 extends over 12 amino acids. This CDR3 reads CASSWGNNEQFF. CDR3 sequence (DNA): TGTGCCAGCAGCTGGGGGAACAATGAGCAGTTCTTC. The variable domain in full, with the rest retrieved from reference TRBV11-2 and TRBJ2-1, is EAGVAQSPRYKIIEKRQSVAFWCNPISGHATLYWYQQILGQGPKLLIQFQNNGVVDDSQLPKDRFSAERLKGVDSTLKIQPAKLEDSAVYLCASSWGNNEQFFGPGTRLTVL.

Only a few counts were recorded for this clone. The rearrangement links TRBV9 to TRBJ2-3; no reliable D call. The germline V gene encodes CDR1 SGDLS and CDR2 YYNGEE. This CDR3 contains 12 residues. Trimming removed 0 bases from V and 6 bases from J, with 5 bases in between. CDR3 nucleotides: TGTGCCAGCAGCGTAGGAGTGGATACGCAGTATTTT. It yields the protein CASSVGVDTQYF.

The V call is TRBV15, the J call TRBJ1-4; 8 nucleotides agree with TRBD1. The CDR3 extends over 16 amino acids. Germline CDR1 is LNHNV and CDR2 is YYDKDF (reference sequence). The V gene end was trimmed by 3 bases and the J gene end by 0 bases; junction bases not matched to a gene: 3. The CDR3 nucleotides read TGTGCCACCAGCAGGGACAGGGCCGCAACTAATGAAAAACTGTTTTTT. Encoded protein: CATSRDRAATNEKLFF.